This T cell receptor beta chain comes out of a study of identifying expanded T cells in peripheral blood. Looked up from germline, CDR1 is LNHDA and CDR2 is SQIVND (reference sequence). V lost 6 bases and J lost 3; bases outside the gene matches: 13. The CDR3 length is 16 residues. The assay was immunoSEQ multiplex PCR, and TCRdb's table has in-frame clones only and misses some. Of about 82,000 clones in the sample, 85% to 90% are singletons; the top ten hold around 7%. The sample taken for sequencing was blood. The TCR sequence derives from a person between 18 and 70 years old in good health. The J gene is TRBJ1-2, the V gene TRBV19; 7 bases agree with TRBD1. CDR3 in amino acids: CASSLSVTGRHYGYTF. CDR3 nucleotides: TGTGCCAGTAGCCTTTCAGTGACAGGGAGGCACTATGGCTACACCTTC.